One and the same sample provided the 23 T cell receptor beta chains below, sequenced in a study of T-cell reconstitution after alpha-beta-depleted transplantation in children. For TCRbeta, the library was prepared with unique molecular identifiers. TCRdb recomputed calls from the PCR reads with MiXCR, one row per CDR3 protein. The table lists 280,000 or so distinct CDR3 sequences, 11% of them singletons. Sequencing used peripheral blood, obtained 180 days after TCRalphabeta/CD19-depleted stem cell transplant. The receptor set was obtained from a male patient under 10 years old who had a stem cell transplant for chronic granulomatous disease, so the T cells may come from the graft donor.

Notes on this clonotype: A read error is possible here, since a much larger clone lies one base away. The chain couples TRBV27 to TRBJ1-2; TRBD1 matches 7 bases. Germline V gene data show CDR1 as MNHEY and CDR2 as SMNVEV (reference sequence). The junction had 5 bases not matched to a gene; V was cut back by 6 bases and J by 4 bases. This CDR3 contains 13 residues. CDR3 nucleotides: TGTGCCAGCAGGCAGGGACAGTTCTATGGCTACACCTTC. It codes for CASRQGQFYGYTF.

The table lists this clonotype with a few counts. V is TRBV25-1 and J is TRBJ2-7, with D perhaps matching TRBD1 (6 bases). This CDR3 contains 11 residues. Trimming stripped 5 bases from V and 12 bases from J, with 14 bases between. Germline V gene data show CDR1 as MGHDK and CDR2 as SYGVNS. The CDR3: CASSLMGALYF. For the CDR3, the DNA is TGTGCCAGCAGTCTAATGGGGGCTTTGTACTTC.

This clonotype was seen at least ten times. This rearrangement joins TRBV10-2 to TRBJ2-1; a weak D match, TRBD2 (6 bases). The length of the CDR3 is 11 residues. CDR1 WSHSY and CDR2 SAAADI come from the germline V gene. The V end was cut by 7 bases, the J end by 12 bases, with 13 bases between. The CDR3 region is CASTGGPRQFF. DNA of the CDR3: TGCGCCAGCACCGGGGGACCCCGGCAGTTCTTC.

The V gene is TRBV12-3 or TRBV12-4, the J gene TRBJ2-1; D call uncertain. The CDR3 spans 15 residues. V lost 1 base and J 5 bases, leaving 12 bases between the germline ends. The CDR3 region has the DNA TGTGCCAGCAGTTTAGGCGGCTTAACCCACAATGAGCAGTTCTTC. Translating gives CASSLGGLTHNEQFF.

In its sample, this clonotype was seen many times. CDR3 coding DNA: TGTGCCAGCAGCTTAGGTCATAAGGGAGACAACTATAATTCACCCCTCCACTTT. Encoded protein: CASSLGHKGDNYNSPLHF. The rearrangement joins TRBV7-6 to TRBJ1-6, with D unresolved. Per the germline V gene, CDR1 is SGHVS and CDR2 is FNYEAQ. This CDR3 is built from 18 residues. V gave up 1 base and J gave up 3 bases, with 16 bases separating them.

Ten or more counts support this clonotype. CDR3 residues: CASSLVSSREQYF. The CDR3 DNA follows: TGTGCCAGCAGCTTAGTTAGCTCCAGGGAGCAGTACTTC. The chain joins TRBV7-2 to TRBJ2-7, with D uncertain. Per the germline V gene, CDR1 is SGHTA and CDR2 is FQGNSA. The CDR3 is 13 residues long. V was pared by 1 base and J by 7 bases, with 11 bases between.

This clonotype was counted at least ten times. The chain combines TRBV10-3 with TRBJ2-3; D is undetermined. This CDR3 is 15 amino acids long. CDR1 is ENHRY and CDR2 is SYGVKD in the germline V gene. V was pared by 6 bases and J by 0 bases, with 13 bases between. The CDR3 coding sequence is TGTGCCATCAGAGAGCGATCGACTAGCACAGATACGCAGTATTTT. It yields the protein CAIRERSTSTDTQYF.

This clonotype has ten or more counts. V usage is TRBV12-3 or TRBV12-4 and J usage is TRBJ2-6, with D possibly matching TRBD1 (5 bases). Trimming pared 7 bases from V and 4 bases from J, leaving 11 bases between. The CDR3 length is 14 residues. CDR3 residues: CASMRWTGANVLTF. The CDR3, as DNA: TGTGCCAGCATGAGGTGGACAGGGGCCAACGTCCTGACTTTC.

This clonotype was found many times. The chain links TRBV28 to TRBJ1-5, with D hard to call. Trimming took 4 bases from V and 0 from J, leaving 4 bases between them. Germline V CDR1 and CDR2: MDHEN, SYDVKM. The CDR3 extends over 13 amino acids. CDR3 in DNA: TGTGCCAGCAGTTCCTATAGCAATCAGCCCCAGCATTTT. The encoded protein is CASSSYSNQPQHF.

This clonotype was seen many times. The rearrangement joins TRBV7-4 to TRBJ2-7, with D hard to call. The V end was cut by 8 bases, the J end by 2 bases, with 10 bases between. CDR3 length: 12 amino acids. CDR1 is SGHVT, CDR2 SQSDAQ, per germline. The CDR3 nucleotides are TGTGCCAGCTCGGGTCGAGCCTACGAGCAGTACTTC. This codes for CASSGRAYEQYF.

This clonotype was observed at least ten times. The rearrangement uses TRBV11-2 and TRBJ2-3; D might be TRBD2 (6 bases). Trimming stripped 0 bases from V and 0 bases from J, with 13 bases between. The germline V gene has CDR1 SGHAT and CDR2 FQNNGV. CDR3 length equals 17 residues. The CDR3 coding sequence is TGTGCCAGCAGCTTAGATCTTCGGGGGAGTAGCACAGATACGCAGTATTTT. This gives the protein CASSLDLRGSSTDTQYF.

Many counts were recorded for this clonotype. The DNA for the CDR3 is TGTGCCAGCAAAAACAGGGGCGTAGTCTCTGAAGCTTTCTTT. Its translation is CASKNRGVVSEAFF. The rearrangement uses TRBV6-1 and TRBJ1-1; 7 bases are shared with TRBD1. Germline V lookup: CDR1 MNHNS, CDR2 SASEGT. This CDR3 has 14 amino acids. V was pared by 7 bases and J by 6 bases, with 11 bases of the junction left unmatched.

For this clonotype: One base away lies a much larger clone, so this may be a sequencing read error. This chain joins TRBV7-9 and TRBJ2-7, with D maybe TRBD1 (6 bases). This CDR3 comprises 16 residues. The germline V gene encodes CDR1 SEHNR and CDR2 FQNEAQ (reference sequence). V was cut by 2 bases and J by 5 bases, with 19 bases left in between. The CDR3 sequence: CASSLTQTGSPHEQYF. In nucleotides, the CDR3 is TGTGCCAGCAGCTTAACCCAAACAGGGAGCCCACACGAGCAGTACTTC.

As for this clonotype: A much larger clonotype is one base distant, so this may be a read error. The chain employs TRBV5-1 and TRBJ2-5; D gene uncertain. Germline loops: CDR1 SGHRS, CDR2 YFSETQ. This CDR3 spans 15 amino acids. V was clipped by 0 bases and J by 4 bases, with 13 bases between them. The CDR3 sequence is CASSLAGTWAETQYF. In DNA, the CDR3 is TGCGCCAGCAGCTTGGCTGGTACATGGGCAGAGACCCAGTACTTC.

This clonotype was seen ten or more times. The chain combines TRBV2 with TRBJ2-5; D gene ambiguous. CDR1 and CDR2 from the germline V gene are SNHLY and FYNNEI. V was trimmed by 7 bases and J by 4 bases, leaving 16 bases between them. The CDR3 is 14 residues long. The CDR3 bases are TGTGCCAGCAATGGATGGCTAGTGGGAGAGACCCAGTACTTC. Protein sequence: CASNGWLVGETQYF.

This clonotype was seen repeatedly, ten times or more. The V and J genes are TRBV29-1 and TRBJ1-4; D possibly corresponds to TRBD1 (5 bases). In germline, CDR1 is SQVTM, CDR2 ANQGSEA. The CDR3 runs 13 residues. DNA for the CDR3: TGCAGTGCCCTGGGGGGAGGTGATGAAAAACTGTTTTTT. This gives the protein CSALGGGDEKLFF.

This clonotype appeared many times. The chain combines TRBV7-8 with TRBJ2-7; D is tentatively TRBD1 or TRBD2 (5 bases each). The germline CDR1 and CDR2 sequences are SGHVS and FQNEAQ. This CDR3 has 15 amino acids. The V end lost 3 bases, the J end lost 1 base, and 13 bases lay between the germline ends. The CDR3 sequence is CASSFRTGPSYEQYF. In DNA form, the CDR3 reads TGTGCCAGCAGCTTCAGGACGGGACCTTCCTACGAGCAGTACTTC.

In its sample, this clonotype was seen many times. V is TRBV12-3 or TRBV12-4 and J is TRBJ1-5; unclear D gene. CDR3 length equals 14 residues. V was shortened by 7 bases and J by 3 bases, with 13 bases between the two germline ends. CDR3 residues: CASTLRGYNQPQHF. DNA for the CDR3: TGTGCCAGCACCCTGCGAGGGTACAATCAGCCCCAGCATTTT.

Many counts were recorded for this clonotype. The V gene is TRBV20-1, the J gene TRBJ1-5, with TRBD1 matching over 10 bases. There are 16 residues in the CDR3. The germline V gene encodes CDR1 DFQATT and CDR2 SNEGSKA (reference sequence). J lost 2 bases, V lost 5 bases, and 9 bases had no gene match. CDR3 protein: CSAHDRGRSGNQPQHF. The CDR3 nucleotides read TGCAGTGCTCATGACAGGGGGCGATCCGGCAATCAGCCCCAGCATTTT.

This clonotype was picked up many times. The V call is TRBV5-1, the J call TRBJ2-7; a weak D match, TRBD2 (6 bases). V gave up 0 bases and J gave up 2 bases, with 15 bases separating them. Looked up from germline, CDR1 is SGHRS and CDR2 is YFSETQ. The CDR3 loop spans 16 amino acids. This CDR3 reads CASSLGRIGLPYEQYF. The CDR3 bases are TGCGCCAGCAGCTTGGGGCGCATCGGACTACCCTACGAGCAGTACTTC.

Remarks on this clonotype: A much more abundant neighbour one base away suggests this may be a read error. The chain has TRBV11-2 and TRBJ2-1; D call uncertain. V was clipped by 1 base and J by 9 bases, with 13 bases between them. CDR1 is SGHAT, CDR2 FQNNGV, per germline. The CDR3 runs 14 residues. The CDR3 DNA reads TGTGCCAGCAGCTTAGGTTTCAGATCGGGTGAGCAGTTCTTC. Encoded protein: CASSLGFRSGEQFF. The full variable domain, its missing parts supplied by reference TRBV11-2 and TRBJ2-1, is EAGVAQSPRYKIIEKRQSVAFWCNPISGHATLYWYQQILGQGPKLLIQFQNNGVVDDSQLPKDRFSAERLKGVDSTLKIQPAKLEDSAVYLCASSLGFRSGEQFFGPGTRLTVL.

There are a few counts of this clonotype. The gene calls are TRBV5-4 and TRBJ2-3; 10 bases align to TRBD2. Unmatched junction bases numbered 10, after V lost 5 bases and J lost 4 bases. The length of the CDR3 is 16 residues. The germline V gene encodes CDR1 SGHNT and CDR2 YYREEE (reference sequence). The CDR3 reads CASRLTSGKNADTQYF. The CDR3 nucleotides are TGTGCCAGCAGGCTTACTAGCGGGAAGAATGCAGATACGCAGTATTTT.

In this sample, this clonotype turned up many times. The rearrangement links TRBV29-1 to TRBJ2-5; 7 bases match TRBD1. The junction had 7 bases not matched to a gene; V was cut back by 5 bases and J by 7 bases. The CDR3 length is 12 residues. The germline V gene has CDR1 SQVTM and CDR2 ANQGSEA. The CDR3 protein is CSVHRGEGTQYF. The CDR3 region has the DNA TGCAGCGTTCACAGGGGCGAGGGGACCCAGTACTTC.